The sequence of this T cell receptor beta chain was determined in a study of cytomegalovirus exposure and HLA in healthy donors. This PCR relied on a set of 60 Vbeta primers and 13 Jbeta primers. Sequenced by immunoSEQ multiplex PCR; TCRdb stores in-frame clones only, minus some. The table shows roughly 130,000 clones, with less than 80% occurring only once. The CDR3 runs 15 residues. Germline V gene sequence: CDR1 SGHNT, CDR2 YYREEE (reference sequence). Trimming cost V 3 bases and J 5 bases, with 18 bases left between them. This receptor was obtained from a woman aged 45 to 65 in good health and CMV-seropositive. The chain uses TRBV5-4 and TRBJ2-7; perhaps TRBD2 as D (5 bases). Input material: PBMCs. The CDR3 loop is CASSSRKAAGDEQYF. The CDR3 region has the DNA TGTGCCAGCAGCTCAAGGAAAGCCGCGGGCGACGAGCAGTACTTC.